This T cell receptor (beta chain) was sequenced for a study of T cell changes during pregnancy in multiple sclerosis. The assay was immunoSEQ multiplex PCR, and TCRdb's table has in-frame clones only and misses some. The sample yields tens of thousands of clones, roughly nine tenths seen once. CDR1 is MNHEY, CDR2 SVGAGI, per germline. V was pared by 4 bases and J by 8 bases, with 9 bases between. CDR3 length: 12 amino acids. The receptor comes from a female donor with multiple sclerosis, enrolled in a pregnancy study. Sequencing was performed on CD8+ T cells from peripheral blood mononuclear cells, taken before pregnancy. The chain recombines TRBV6-5 with TRBJ2-1; D is uncertain. CDR3 sequence reads: CASSSRRYEQFF. The CDR3 region has the DNA TGTGCCAGCAGTTCTAGGAGATATGAGCAGTTCTTC.